This T cell receptor (beta chain) was documented in a study of T cell responses to AZD1222 COVID-19 vaccine. Study-level findings and limits: The CD4 TCRs associated with vaccination extended across spike and predominated at 160-218 and 743-854.

Trimming pared 5 bases from V and 3 bases from J, leaving 11 bases between. CDR3 length equals 14 residues. Germline V gives CDR1 LNHDA, CDR2 SQIVND (reference sequence). The method was immunoSEQ multiplex PCR; TCRdb's version includes in-frame clones alone and lacks a portion of them. The repertoire holds 150,000 or so clones, 85% to 90% seen once, with around 24% in the top ten. For this clone: Its matching antigen is unknown.

The chain has TRBV19 and TRBJ1-5; D is unclear. This receptor was identified in an adult in good health. The specimen was peripheral blood, collected on day 0 of AZD1222 vaccination. CDR3 nucleotides: TGTGCCAGTAGTCCGGACTTTTACAATCAGCCCCAGCATTTT. Protein product: CASSPDFYNQPQHF.